These 2 T cell receptor beta chains originate from one sample sequenced in a study of blood T cells in healthy people across ages (dated by TCRdb to 2015 to 2017). Libraries came from 5' RACE. The instrument was an Illumina HiSeq 2500. The second PCR ran for roughly 7 to 11 cycles and used a J-beta primer mix along with a sample-barcoded 5' primer. TCRdb applied fastp at Q25 and MiXCR to the public reads, then kept only in-frame beta chains. Each entry merges the rows of one CDR3 protein and shows their most common DNA and genes. Counted in this sample were roughly 730,000 distinct CDR3 sequences; roughly three fifths of them appeared once. The biggest ten clones account for more than 25% of the sample. Sample: blood. The receptors derive from a man aged 35 to 55 in good health.

The chain is built from TRBV2 and TRBJ1-2; D call uncertain. The length of the CDR3 is 13 residues. In germline, CDR1 is SNHLY, CDR2 FYNNEI. The V and J ends lost 2 bases and 3 bases respectively, with 7 bases between them. CDR3 in DNA: TGTGCCAGCAGTGAATCGCAGGACTATGGCTACACCTTC. Translated, it gives CASSESQDYGYTF.

This chain links TRBV5-1 with TRBJ1-2, with D unclear. The CDR3 consists of 15 residues. The V and J ends lost 0 bases and 5 bases respectively, with 14 bases between them. CDR1 and CDR2 (germline): SGHRS, YFSETQ. DNA for the CDR3: TGCGCCAGCAGCTTGGGGGTTACCACGGCTTATGGCTACACCTTC. It is translated as CASSLGVTTAYGYTF.